This T cell receptor (beta chain) came from a study of T cell repertoires in cytomegalovirus infection. About the study: Signatures in public TCR beta sequences pointed to both CMV infection and matching HLA type. Study conclusions and caveats: It was HLA-C-restricted CMV-specific TCR beta clonotypes that dominated the response ex vivo.

In this sample, this clonotype turned up a few times. Its matching antigen is unknown. The V end lost 5 bases, the J end lost 1 base, and 20 bases lay between the germline ends. This CDR3 is built from 17 residues. The germline gives CDR1 LNHDA, CDR2 SQIVND (reference sequence). TCRdb re-derived calls from the reads in MiXCR, one entry per CDR3 protein. In the table there are about 180,000 distinct CDR3 sequences, approximately 18% of which are singletons. The chain couples TRBV19 to TRBJ1-1; D uncertain. This TCR came from a human donor in good health (CMV status not recorded). Some clones in this sample may be carry-over from other donors' samples. Sequenced input: CD8+ T cells from PBMCs. The DNA of the CDR3 is TGTGCCAGTAGTGGGTACCTGGACGGGCACCCGAACACTGAAGCTTTCTTT. This translates into CASSGYLDGHPNTEAFF. Full variable domain (missing parts from reference TRBV19 and TRBJ1-1): DGGITQSPKYLFRKEGQNVTLSCEQNLNHDAMYWYRQDPGQGLRLIYYSQIVNDFQKGDIAEGYSVSREKKESFPLTVTSAQKNPTAFYLCASSGYLDGHPNTEAFFGQGTRLTVV.